Listed here are 28 T cell receptor beta chains from one sample, sequenced in a study of T cells in Graves' hyperthyroidism and ophthalmopathy (dated 2019 in TCRdb). The method was multiplex PCR. For sequencing, an Illumina HiSeq 2000 was employed. TCR beta CDR3 regions were amplified from RNA transcripts. The TCR CDR3 was subjected to a first round of RT-PCR using the HTBI primer set and the Qiagen OneStep RT-PCR kit. Using fastp at Q25 and MiXCR, TCRdb reprocessed the public reads and kept productive beta chains. Rows are unified per CDR3 protein, each entry keeping the most common DNA and genes. The sample table lists 300,000 to 500,000 distinct CDR3 sequences, over 11% of them with a count of one. The ten largest clones capture 25% to 30% of the sample. The sequenced material came from blood. The source of these receptors is a man over 45 with Graves' ophthalmopathy.

In its sample, this clonotype was seen a few times. The chain has TRBV7-9 and TRBJ2-1; a possible D gene is TRBD1 (6 bases). Trimming cost V 4 bases and J 3 bases, with 13 bases left between them. CDR1 is SEHNR and CDR2 is FQNEAQ in the germline V gene (reference sequence). The CDR3 is 15 amino acids. CDR3 region: CASSYGDTIYNEQFF. CDR3 nucleotide sequence: TGTGCCAGCAGCTACGGGGACACCATCTACAATGAGCAGTTCTTC.

This clonotype has ten or more counts. The V gene is TRBV6-2 or TRBV6-3, the J gene TRBJ2-1, with no clear D. The CDR3 is 18 residues long. V was cut by 8 bases and J by 4 bases, with 27 bases left in between. CDR1 is MNHEY and CDR2 is SVGEGT in the germline V gene. CDR3 sequence (DNA): TGTGCCAGCTCCTACCGGCGGCCCGGAATCAGTCTTTACAATGAGCAGTTCTTC. Translated: CASSYRRPGISLYNEQFF.

With respect to this clonotype: Being one base from a much bigger clone, this may be a read error. This sequence joins TRBV7-9 and TRBJ2-1; 7 bases are a match to TRBD1. The germline V gene has CDR1 SEHNR and CDR2 FQNEAQ (reference sequence). The CDR3 is 14 residues long. The CDR3 nucleotides read TGTGCCGGCAGCTTAACAGGGGCGGCGGGTGAGCAGTTCTTC. Translated, it gives CAGSLTGAAGEQFF.

This chain connects TRBV9 to TRBJ2-1; TRBD2 matches 9 bases. The length of the CDR3 is 15 residues. V shed 3 bases and J 6 bases; nucleotides not matched to a gene: 7. Germline loops: CDR1 SGDLS, CDR2 YYNGEE. The CDR3 DNA is TGTGCCAGCAGCGAAGGTAGCGGGAGTTTCAATGAGCAGTTCTTC. This encodes CASSEGSGSFNEQFF.

This clonotype has ten or more counts. The V and J genes are TRBV5-1 and TRBJ2-1, with D hard to call. The V end was cut by 0 bases, the J end by 6 bases, with 16 bases between. Germline V gene sequence: CDR1 SGHRS, CDR2 YFSETQ. The CDR3 runs 16 residues. The CDR3 region has the DNA TGCGCCAGCAGCTTGGGGCTAGTCGATGGGCGCAATGAGCAGTTCTTC. Its translation: CASSLGLVDGRNEQFF.

This rearrangement joins TRBV7-9 to TRBJ2-5, with no clear D. V lost 5 bases and J 2 bases, leaving 9 bases between the germline ends. The V gene's germline CDR1 is SEHNR and CDR2 FQNEAQ (reference sequence). CDR3 length equals 13 residues. DNA of the CDR3: TGTGCCAGCAGCAACAGAGCACAAGAGACCCAGTACTTC. It encodes CASSNRAQETQYF.

This clonotype was recorded many times. The chain joins TRBV30 to TRBJ1-2; D is ambiguous. Trimming took 3 bases from V and 12 from J, leaving 20 bases between them. Per germline, CDR1 GTSNPN and CDR2 SVGIG (reference sequence). The CDR3 covers 13 residues. This chain's CDR3 is CAWRGLSGGGNTF. DNA for the CDR3: TGTGCCTGGAGAGGCCTTTCAGGAGGCGGCAACACCTTC.

The DNA for the CDR3 is TGTGCCAGCAGCTTAGTCCAGGGGGCGACAGGAGAGACCCAGTACTTC. Translated, it gives CASSLVQGATGETQYF. The rearrangement links TRBV5-6 to TRBJ2-5; TRBD1 aligns across 8 bases. This CDR3 is 16 amino acids long. Germline V gives CDR1 SGHDT, CDR2 YYEEEE. Trimming at V came to 2 bases and at J to 4 bases, leaving 10 bases not matched to a gene.

J is TRBJ1-2 and V is TRBV19; D remains ambiguous. The CDR3 is made up of 12 amino acids. Between the trimmed V and J ends, which lost 3 bases and 8 bases, there was a span of 10 bases. The germline V gene has CDR1 LNHDA and CDR2 SQIVND (reference sequence). DNA for the CDR3: TGTGCCAGTAGTATTTCACGCGGAGGCTACACCTTC. Translated: CASSISRGGYTF.

This clonotype was found a few times. The CDR3, as DNA: TGTGCCAGTAGGGGGACTAGCGGAGCAGAGGCTATGCGAGATACGCAGTATTTT. Protein: CASRGTSGAEAMRDTQYF. The chain links TRBV19 to TRBJ2-3, with 11 positions matching TRBD2. The CDR3 contains 18 residues. V shed 6 bases, J shed 5 bases, and the junction held 16 bases outside the gene matches. Germline V CDR1 and CDR2: LNHDA, SQIVND (reference sequence).

In its sample, this clonotype was seen many times. This chain joins TRBV6-1 and TRBJ2-7; 7 bases are shared with TRBD1. The CDR3 has 12 residues. Trimming took 10 bases from V and 3 from J; bases not matched to a gene: 6. Germline CDR1 is MNHNS and CDR2 is SASEGT. The CDR3 sequence: CAIETGFYEQYF. CDR3 DNA: TGTGCCATAGAGACAGGGTTCTACGAGCAGTACTTC.

This clonotype was counted ten times or more. This sequence joins TRBV11-1 and TRBJ1-2; a weak D match, TRBD1 (6 bases). With 5 bases removed from V and 0 bases from J, the gap between germline ends came to 13 bases. The germline gives CDR1 SGHAT, CDR2 FQDESV (reference sequence). This CDR3 has 15 amino acids. The CDR3 nucleotides read TGTGCCAGCAGCGAATTCGGACAGACTAACTATGGCTACACCTTC. This gives the protein CASSEFGQTNYGYTF. The whole variable domain, remainder taken from reference TRBV11-1 and TRBJ1-2, is EAEVAQSPRYKITEKSQAVAFWCDPISGHATLYWYRQILGQGPELLVQFQDESVVDDSQLPKDRFSAERLKGVDSTLKIQPAELGDSAMYLCASSEFGQTNYGYTFGSGTRLTVV.

The chain uses TRBV14 and TRBJ2-7; a possible D gene is TRBD2 (6 bases). Germline lookup yields CDR1 SGHDN and CDR2 FVKESK. The length of the CDR3 is 14 residues. Trimming stripped 2 bases from V and 4 bases from J, with 12 bases between. CDR3 residues: CASSQSAGRYEQYF. The CDR3 DNA reads TGTGCCAGCAGCCAATCGGCGGGGCGGTACGAGCAGTACTTC.

The gene calls are TRBV4-1 and TRBJ2-7; 8 bases fit TRBD2. The CDR3 loop spans 16 amino acids. Germline lookup yields CDR1 MGHRA and CDR2 YSYEKL. Unmatched junction bases numbered 14, after V lost 3 bases and J lost 7 bases. This chain's CDR3 is CASSQGREGLRGEQYF. In DNA form, the CDR3 reads TGCGCCAGCAGCCAGGGTCGGGAGGGCCTTCGTGGGGAGCAGTACTTC.

This clonotype came up many times. CDR3 region: CASSLDGRLNQPQHF. The CDR3 coding sequence is TGTGCCAGCAGCTTAGATGGGAGGCTCAATCAGCCCCAGCATTTT. The V call is TRBV5-6, the J call TRBJ1-5; D call uncertain. The CDR3 covers 15 residues. With 2 bases removed from V and 3 bases from J, the gap between germline ends came to 12 bases. Germline CDR1 reads SGHDT; CDR2 reads YYEEEE.

The genes are TRBV20-1 and TRBJ2-1, with 12 bases that match TRBD2. This CDR3 comprises 17 residues. V was clipped by 3 bases and J by 7 bases; unmatched bases: 13. Germline CDR1 DFQATT, CDR2 SNEGSKA (reference sequence). The chain's CDR3 is CSARDKLAGGHLNEQFF. CDR3 bases: TGCAGTGCTAGGGACAAACTAGCGGGAGGCCATTTGAATGAGCAGTTCTTC.

This clonotype came up a few times. This sequence joins TRBV24-1 and TRBJ2-1; no reliable D call. Germline CDR1 reads KGHDR; CDR2 reads SFDVKD. Trimming took 1 base from V and 3 from J, leaving 6 bases between them. This CDR3 is built from 14 residues. CDR3 DNA: TGTGCCACCAGTGATTTTAAACTCTACAATGAGCAGTTCTTC. It translates to CATSDFKLYNEQFF.

To note about this clonotype: A read error is possible here, since a much larger clone lies one base away. This chain uses TRBV5-1 with TRBJ2-1; TRBD1 matches at 9 bases. The CDR3 covers 15 residues. Germline CDR1 is SGHRS and CDR2 is YFSETQ. J was trimmed by 2 bases and V by 4 bases; bases with no gene match: 4. CDR3 nucleotides: TGCGCCAGCAGCCACGGACAGGGGACCTACAATGAGCAGTTCTTC. It translates to CASSHGQGTYNEQFF.

This clonotype was detected ten times or more. V and J are TRBV18 and TRBJ1-4, with 9 nucleotides matching TRBD1. V trimming: 3 bases; J trimming: 3 bases; junction bases outside the gene matches: 5. This CDR3 spans 16 amino acids. Germline V gene data show CDR1 as KGHSH and CDR2 as LQKENI. The CDR3 nucleotides read TGTGCCAGCTCACCCGGGACAGGGTTTGCTAATGAAAAACTGTTTTTT. This translates into CASSPGTGFANEKLFF.

This clonotype has at least ten counts. V is TRBV6-1 and J is TRBJ1-1; D ambiguous. V was trimmed by 6 bases and J by 7 bases, leaving 9 bases between them. Germline CDR1 MNHNS, CDR2 SASEGT. The CDR3 runs 11 residues. The CDR3 here is CASRNHFEAFF. In nucleotides, the CDR3 is TGTGCCAGCAGGAACCATTTTGAAGCTTTCTTT.

This clonotype was counted at least ten times. This chain connects TRBV14 to TRBJ2-3, with TRBD1 identical over 7 bases. There are 20 residues in the CDR3. The junction had 17 bases not matched to a gene; V was cut back by 0 bases and J by 2 bases. CDR1 SGHDN and CDR2 FVKESK come from the germline V gene. The CDR3 DNA follows: TGTGCCAGCAGCCAAGAAGGGGCAGGGGGACGACCAATTGTCACAGATACGCAGTATTTT. Protein sequence: CASSQEGAGGRPIVTDTQYF.

In this sample, this clonotype turned up many times. The J gene is TRBJ2-3, the V gene TRBV20-1; D is perhaps TRBD2 (5 bases). Germline V gene lookup returns CDR1 DFQATT and CDR2 SNEGSKA (reference sequence). Trimming stripped 6 bases from V and 8 bases from J, with 15 bases between. The CDR3 consists of 12 residues. As DNA, the CDR3 is TGCAGTGCCCACACAGAAGGAGGTACGCAGTATTTT. Protein: CSAHTEGGTQYF.

The rearrangement joins TRBV5-1 to TRBJ1-6; no reliable D call. The CDR3 sequence is 13 residues long. Germline CDR1 and CDR2: SGHRS and YFSETQ. The V and J ends lost 4 bases and 14 bases respectively, with 16 bases between them. The CDR3 reads CASSRTGEGSLHF. The CDR3 nucleotides are TGCGCCAGCAGCCGGACGGGAGAGGGATCCCTCCACTTT.

CDR3 nucleotides: TGTGCCAGCAGCGTAGGGCAGGGAGCCACCGGGGAGCTGTTTTTT. It is translated as CASSVGQGATGELFF. This sequence joins TRBV9 and TRBJ2-2; D might be TRBD1 or TRBD2, each matching 5 bases. V lost 0 bases and J 4 bases, leaving 10 bases between the germline ends. This CDR3 comprises 15 residues. Germline values: CDR1 SGDLS, CDR2 YYNGEE.

This clonotype was observed at least ten times. The rearrangement joins TRBV6-5 to TRBJ2-7; 10 bases are a match to TRBD2. Germline CDR1 and CDR2: MNHEY and SVGAGI. The CDR3 is 15 amino acids. Losses at the gene ends were 0 bases for V and 4 bases for J; bases not matched to a gene: 3. The CDR3: CASSYSGLADYEQYF. In DNA form, the CDR3 reads TGTGCCAGCAGTTACTCAGGACTAGCGGATTACGAGCAGTACTTC.

V and J are TRBV6-4 and TRBJ1-1, with 8 bases matching TRBD1. Germline-derived CDR1 and CDR2 are MRHNA and SNTAGT. V lost 7 bases and J lost 0; bases outside the gene matches: 10. The CDR3 is made up of 16 amino acids. CDR3 sequence: CASMDLWTGMNTEAFF. CDR3 nucleotide sequence: TGTGCCAGCATGGATTTATGGACAGGGATGAACACTGAAGCTTTCTTT.

This clonotype was found many times. The chain employs TRBV12-3 or TRBV12-4 and TRBJ2-3; tentative D call: TRBD1 (6 bases). Deletions cut 5 bases from V and 1 base from J, with 13 bases between. The CDR3 loop spans 15 amino acids. The CDR3 sequence: CASSPGALGTDTQYF. The CDR3 region has the DNA TGTGCCAGCAGTCCAGGGGCCCTGGGCACAGATACGCAGTATTTT.

The J gene is TRBJ1-2, the V gene TRBV10-3, with a weak D call TRBD1 (5 bases). Germline assignment: CDR1 ENHRY and CDR2 SYGVKD. This CDR3 is 16 amino acids long. V gave up 4 bases and J gave up 8 bases, with 23 bases separating them. In DNA form, the CDR3 reads TGTGCCATCAGTGTCCACCAAGGGACCACTCAACCGGGCTACACCTTC. Protein product: CAISVHQGTTQPGYTF.